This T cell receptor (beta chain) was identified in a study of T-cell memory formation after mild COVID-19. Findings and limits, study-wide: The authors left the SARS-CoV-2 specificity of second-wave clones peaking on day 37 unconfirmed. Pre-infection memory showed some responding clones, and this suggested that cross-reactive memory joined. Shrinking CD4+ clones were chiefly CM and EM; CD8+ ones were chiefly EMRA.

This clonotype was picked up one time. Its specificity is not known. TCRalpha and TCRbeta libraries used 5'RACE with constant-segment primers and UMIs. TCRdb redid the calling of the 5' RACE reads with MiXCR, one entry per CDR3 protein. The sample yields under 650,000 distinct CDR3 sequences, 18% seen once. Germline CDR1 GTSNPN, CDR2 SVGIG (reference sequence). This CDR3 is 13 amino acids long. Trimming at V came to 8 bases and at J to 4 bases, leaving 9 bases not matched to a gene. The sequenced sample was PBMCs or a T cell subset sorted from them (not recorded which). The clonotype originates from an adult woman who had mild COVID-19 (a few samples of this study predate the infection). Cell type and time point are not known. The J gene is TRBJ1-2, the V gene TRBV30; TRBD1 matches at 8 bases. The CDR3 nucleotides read TGTGCCCAATTGGGAACAGGGGGCTATGGCTACACCTTC. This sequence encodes CAQLGTGGYGYTF.